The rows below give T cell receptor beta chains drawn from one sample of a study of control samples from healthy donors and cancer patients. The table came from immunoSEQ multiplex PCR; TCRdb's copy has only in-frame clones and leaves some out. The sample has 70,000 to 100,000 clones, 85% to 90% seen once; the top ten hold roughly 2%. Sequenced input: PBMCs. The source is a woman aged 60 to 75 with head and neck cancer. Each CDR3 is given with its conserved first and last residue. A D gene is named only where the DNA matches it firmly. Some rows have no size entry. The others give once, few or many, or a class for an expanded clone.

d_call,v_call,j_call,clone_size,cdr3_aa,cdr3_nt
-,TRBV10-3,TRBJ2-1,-,CAISEDTYNEQFF,TGTGCCATCAGTGAGGACACCTACAATGAGCAGTTCTTC
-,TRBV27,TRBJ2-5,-,CASSYRRGPQETQYF,TGTGCCAGCAGCTACCGGAGGGGGCCTCAAGAGACCCAGTACTTC
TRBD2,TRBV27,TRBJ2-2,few,CASSLSTPGLRGGELFF,TGTGCCAGCAGTTTATCGACTCCGGGACTAAGGGGCGGGGAGCTGTTTTTT
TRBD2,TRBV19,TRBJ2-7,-,CASSIGSGLAGGPFYEQYF,TGTGCCAGTAGTATTGGAAGCGGACTAGCGGGAGGGCCTTTCTACGAGCAGTACTTC
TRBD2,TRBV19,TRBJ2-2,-,CASMGGSGELFF,TGTGCCAGTATGGGGGGGTCCGGGGAGCTGTTTTTT
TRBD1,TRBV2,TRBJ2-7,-,CASGGQAYEQYF,TGTGCCAGCGGAGGACAGGCCTACGAGCAGTACTTC
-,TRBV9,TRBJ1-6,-,CASSVGTSGGPLHF,TGTGCCAGCAGCGTAGGGACCTCCGGGGGGCCCCTCCACTTT
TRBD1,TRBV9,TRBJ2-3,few,CASSTRPGTGLASTDTQYF,TGTGCCAGCAGCACACGTCCCGGGACAGGTTTGGCTAGCACAGATACGCAGTATTTT
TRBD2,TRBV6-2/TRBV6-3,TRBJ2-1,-,CASSRLAGERNEQFF,TGTGCCAGCAGCAGACTAGCGGGAGAACGCAATGAGCAGTTCTTC
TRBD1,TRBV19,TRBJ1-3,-,CACWTGPGNTIYF,TGTGCCTGCTGGACAGGGCCTGGAAACACCATATATTTT
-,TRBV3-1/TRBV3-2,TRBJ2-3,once,CASSQRQRITDTQYF,TGTGCCAGCAGCCAACGACAGAGGATCACAGATACGCAGTATTTT
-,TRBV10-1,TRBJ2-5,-,CASSESGKETQYF,TGCGCCAGCAGTGAATCGGGTAAAGAGACCCAGTACTTC
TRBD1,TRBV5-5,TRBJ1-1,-,CASSRQGMNTEAFF,TGTGCCAGCAGCCGACAGGGAATGAACACTGAAGCTTTCTTT
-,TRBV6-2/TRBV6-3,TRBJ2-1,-,CASSPGKDRYNGQFF,TGTGCCAGCAGCCCGGGTAAGGATCGGTACAATGGGCAGTTCTTC
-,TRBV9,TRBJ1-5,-,CASSKEFRDQPQHF,TGTGCCAGCTCGAAGGAATTCAGGGATCAGCCCCAGCATTTT